The 8 T cell receptor beta chains given below trace back to one sample, sequenced in a study of T cells after yellow fever vaccination. TCRdb processed the 5' RACE reads anew with MiXCR; each CDR3 protein has one entry. The table has some 290,000 distinct CDR3 sequences, about 10% seen once. Sequenced here: CD4+ T cells sorted from PBMCs, sampled 45 days after the yellow fever booster vaccination. The receptors were sampled from a man between 18 and 29 years old who received the YFV17D yellow fever vaccine.

This clonotype was observed many times. CDR3 coding DNA: TGTGCCATCGGAGGACAGAACACCGGGGAGCTGTTTTTT. It codes for CAIGGQNTGELFF. The V and J genes are TRBV10-3 and TRBJ2-2; D is tentatively TRBD1 or TRBD2 (5 bases each). The CDR3 totals 13 residues. The V and J ends lost 8 bases and 1 base respectively, with 8 bases between them. Germline V gives CDR1 ENHRY, CDR2 SYGVKD.

This sequence joins TRBV2 and TRBJ2-5; D is unresolved. Trimming pared 4 bases from V and 3 bases from J, leaving 15 bases between. The V gene's germline CDR1 is SNHLY and CDR2 FYNNEI. This CDR3 contains 15 residues. CDR3 residues: CASSGSRAREETQYF. CDR3 nucleotide sequence: TGTGCCAGCAGTGGTTCCCGGGCTCGGGAAGAGACCCAGTACTTC. The variable domain in full, completed from reference TRBV2 and TRBJ2-5, reads EPEVTQTPSHQVTQMGQEVILRCVPISNHLYFYWYRQILGQKVEFLVSFYNNEISEKSEIFDDQFSVERPDGSNFTLKIRSTKLEDSAMYFCASSGSRAREETQYFGPGTRLLVL.

This chain links TRBV19 with TRBJ2-6; D remains unclear. The V end was cut by 5 bases, the J end by 3 bases, with 11 bases between. This CDR3 has 15 residues. Germline V lookup: CDR1 LNHDA, CDR2 SQIVND (reference sequence). DNA of the CDR3: TGTGCCAGTAGTGTAGGTGGCTTTGGGGCCAACGTCCTGACTTTC. The encoded protein is CASSVGGFGANVLTF.

In its sample, this clonotype was seen many times. This sequence joins TRBV11-3 and TRBJ2-5, with 8 bases identical to TRBD2. Germline CDR1 is SGHNT and CDR2 is YENEEA. The trim removed 6 bases at V and 2 bases at J, leaving 5 bases unmatched. The CDR3 has 14 amino acids. CDR3 sequence reads: CASSSGGAQETQYF. In nucleotides, the CDR3 is TGTGCCAGCAGTTCGGGGGGGGCACAAGAGACCCAGTACTTC.

V is TRBV20-1 and J is TRBJ2-1; 9 bases map to TRBD1. The CDR3 is made up of 13 amino acids. Losses at the gene ends were 0 bases for V and 9 bases for J; bases not matched to a gene: 3. The germline gives CDR1 DFQATT, CDR2 SNEGSKA (reference sequence). The CDR3 protein is CSARDTGGGEQFF. The CDR3 DNA reads TGCAGTGCTAGAGATACAGGGGGCGGTGAGCAGTTCTTC.

This rearrangement joins TRBV10-3 to TRBJ2-2; 15 bases fit TRBD2. CDR1 is ENHRY and CDR2 is SYGVKD in the germline V gene. CDR3 length: 18 amino acids. Unmatched junction bases numbered 13, after V lost 6 bases and J lost 8 bases. CDR3 region: CAISGGTSGGTTGGELFF. The CDR3 DNA sequence: TGTGCCATCAGCGGAGGGACTAGCGGGGGGACAACAGGAGGGGAGCTGTTTTTT.

There are a few counts of this clonotype. The V and J genes are TRBV5-1 and TRBJ2-3, with D possibly matching TRBD2 (5 bases). Trimming removed 0 bases at V and 0 bases at J, with 11 bases between. This CDR3 comprises 16 residues. Germline lookup yields CDR1 SGHRS and CDR2 YFSETQ. The CDR3 DNA sequence: TGCGCCAGCAGCTTGGCCCGACTACCTAGCACAGATACGCAGTATTTT. This gives the protein CASSLARLPSTDTQYF.

The rearrangement uses TRBV27 and TRBJ1-4; D is ambiguous. V was shortened by 0 bases and J by 0 bases, with 14 bases between the two germline ends. Germline V gene data show CDR1 as MNHEY and CDR2 as SMNVEV (reference sequence). The CDR3 has 18 residues. CDR3 in DNA: TGTGCCAGCAGTTTATCCCCGGAGGGCCTTGCAACTAATGAAAAACTGTTTTTT. Residues: CASSLSPEGLATNEKLFF.